The T cell receptor beta chain under discussion was sequenced for a study of blood T cell repertoires in COVID-19. On the study more broadly: Both acute and convalescent COVID-19 samples were obtained from the United States, Italy and Spain. Nucleic acid was either cDNA or gDNA, and it came from T cells, B-cell-depleted T cells, or PBMCs.

Under the authors' procedure: Reference gene primer amplification in the assay estimated nucleated cell counts. Sequenced by immunoSEQ multiplex PCR; TCRdb stores in-frame clones only, minus some. V and J calls and clone size are as listed in that table; D and trimming were resolved from the DNA. The table includes 130,000 or so clones, 84% detected once. V lost 6 bases and J lost 3; bases outside the gene matches: 10. Looked up from germline, CDR1 is MNHEY and CDR2 is SVGAGI. This CDR3 contains 15 residues. The sample taken for sequencing was peripheral blood. The genes are TRBV6-5 and TRBJ2-7; 8 bases are a match to TRBD2. This TCR was sampled from a man in his sixties with acute or convalescent COVID-19. CDR3 loop: CASSRPTSAHYEQYF. DNA for the CDR3: TGTGCCAGCAGCCGGCCGACTAGCGCACACTACGAGCAGTACTTC.